This T cell receptor (beta chain) was profiled in a study of blood T cell repertoires in COVID-19 (dated by TCRdb to the early 2020s). Looking at the study overall: The collaborator samples originated in the United States, Italy and Spain and spanned the acute and convalescent phases of COVID-19. The prospective study material was composed of cDNA or gDNA derived from T cells, B-cell-depleted T cells, or PBMCs. The dataset comprised deeply sampled blood TCRbeta repertoires from subjects exposed to, actively infected with, or recovered from COVID-19. The repertoires were made available in a free public database intended to serve as a resource for research on the immune response to SARS-CoV-2. Samples were obtained from the ongoing ImmuneRACE study (first 160 participants) and from 1,200 or so subjects provided by 6 global collaborators. Nearly every sample came with metadata listing a de-identified subject ID, COVID-19 status, age in years and sex. Where available, HLA class I and class II types were obtained from metadata supplied by the sample provider rather than from assay-based typing.

The CDR1 and CDR2 encoded by the germline V gene are SGDLS and YYNGEE. V is reduced by 6 bases and J by 5 bases, leaving a spacing of 3 bases between them. Inclusive of the bounding cysteine and phenylalanine, the CDR3 is 10 residues long. Left in the record is the CDR3 DNA by itself, 30 bases read in frame from the first base. TCRbeta CDR3 regions were amplified from genomic DNA using the immunoSEQ Assay, a bias-controlled multiplex PCR. The paper's processing steps were these. The number of nucleated cells in each sample was estimated by amplification of reference gene primers within the assay. To quantify the absolute abundance of each unique TCRbeta CDR3 rearrangement, sequence reads were collapsed and filtered. For each sample, productive Simpson clonality was calculated as the square root of Simpson's diversity index across productive rearrangements. Imported from immuneACCESS, the table was reduced by TCRdb to in-frame sequences with V and J called. These copies leave out some clones; in studies compared against another copy, an unresolved V gene accounts for under half, and the cause of the remainder is not known. The D gene and trimming were derived from the DNA, and the V and J assignments and clone size from that table. The sample table contains hundreds of thousands of clones; only one count was recorded for about nine tenths of them. The ten biggest clones cover 1.4% of the sample.

Notes on this clone: Its specific antigen is unknown. It has no much larger one-base neighbor in the sample; base qualities were not kept.

The research as a whole found: How much clinical and demographic metadata was included differed by source and by participant, and the metadata was provided uncurated.

The collaborating institutions used their own protocols to collect whole blood in K2EDTA tubes. Collaborator samples were shipped for TCRbeta analysis as frozen whole blood, isolated PBMCs, or DNA extracted from either sample type. The TCR originated in a woman aged 25-40 years with active or convalescent COVID-19. The sequence joins TRBV9 to TRBJ2-1; no confident D gene assignment can be made. Sample: peripheral blood. The DNA sequence is given as TGTGCCAGCACGGACAATGAGCAGTTCTTC. This encodes CASTDNEQFF.